The 21 T cell receptor beta chains in this list originate from one sample, sequenced in a study of cytomegalovirus exposure and HLA in healthy donors (dated by TCRdb to the late 2010s). Receptor amplification or capture employed the immunoSEQ multiplex PCR assay. What TCRdb holds here is the immuneACCESS table cut down to in-frame rearrangements. Part of the clones is not present; checked against another copy, under half of the missing clones reflect an unresolved V gene, and the others are unexplained. For this sample the table gives more than 95,000 clones, of which around 90% were detected only once. Roughly 2% of the sample is held by the ten biggest clonotypes. The sequenced sample consisted of PBMCs. These receptor sequences come from a woman aged 18-35 years in good health and CMV-seronegative.

This chain links TRBV6-6 with TRBJ1-4, with D possibly being TRBD1 (6 bases). In germline, CDR1 is MNHNY, CDR2 SVGAGI (reference sequence). The CDR3 loop spans 16 amino acids. V lost 7 bases, J lost 6 bases, and 21 bases lay in between. In nucleotides, the CDR3 is TGTGCCAGCATGAATCATCATACCCCAGGGGATGAAAAACTGTTTTTT. Its protein product is CASMNHHTPGDEKLFF.

This rearrangement joins TRBV6-4 to TRBJ2-1; 14 nucleotides align to TRBD2. The germline V gene encodes CDR1 MRHNA and CDR2 SNTAGT. After removal of 8 bases from V and 8 bases from J, the junction contained 11 bases not matched to a gene. The CDR3 runs 16 residues. The CDR3 DNA sequence: TGTGCCAGCCGCAGCCTGGGGACTAGCGGGAGCCATGAGCAGTTCTTC. It specifies CASRSLGTSGSHEQFF.

The count of this clone is one. The rearrangement uses TRBV4-3 and TRBJ2-7; 13 nucleotides match TRBD2. V was clipped by 1 base and J by 4 bases; unmatched bases: 7. This CDR3 contains 17 residues. CDR1 is LGHNA and CDR2 is YSLEER in the germline V gene. CDR3 protein: CASSQGKGLAGEYEQYF. CDR3 sequence (DNA): TGCGCCAGCAGCCAAGGAAAAGGACTAGCGGGAGAGTACGAGCAGTACTTC.

This clone was recorded a few times. The rearrangement uses TRBV28 and TRBJ1-5; TRBD1 matches at 9 bases. The CDR3 has 15 residues. Germline values: CDR1 MDHEN, CDR2 SYDVKM. V shed 7 bases, J shed 3 bases, and the junction held 7 bases outside the gene matches. CDR3 sequence: CASNKQGAFNQPQHF. In DNA form, the CDR3 reads TGTGCCAGCAACAAACAGGGGGCTTTCAATCAGCCCCAGCATTTT.

This clone was seen once. J is TRBJ2-7 and V is TRBV7-9; TRBD1 agrees at 7 bases. There are 15 residues in the CDR3. CDR1 SEHNR and CDR2 FQNEAQ come from the germline V gene (reference sequence). Trimming took 5 bases from V and 5 from J; bases not matched to a gene: 12. In DNA, the CDR3 is TGTGCCAGCAGCCTTACCGGGACAGCCTTCGACGAGCAGTACTTC. This gives the protein CASSLTGTAFDEQYF.

J is TRBJ2-1 and V is TRBV5-6; 7 bases map to TRBD2. The germline gives CDR1 SGHDT, CDR2 YYEEEE. The J segment lost 8 bases and the V segment lost 3 bases, leaving 11 bases of the junction unmatched. This CDR3 comprises 15 residues. CDR3 nucleotide sequence: TGTGCCAGCAGCTGGAAGCGGACTAGTCTCTATGAGCAGTTCTTC. Residues: CASSWKRTSLYEQFF.

This chain joins TRBV5-1 and TRBJ1-5; D remains ambiguous. V was pared by 9 bases and J by 0 bases, with 13 bases between. Germline-derived CDR1 and CDR2 are SGHRS and YFSETQ. The CDR3 spans 14 residues. The CDR3 nucleotides read TGCGCCACCTTCTCCCGCAGTAGCAATCAGCCCCAGCATTTT. It specifies CATFSRSSNQPQHF.

This clone occurred once. This chain uses TRBV5-1 with TRBJ2-7; TRBD2 is a possible D gene (5 bases). The V gene's germline CDR1 is SGHRS and CDR2 YFSETQ. The length of the CDR3 is 14 residues. V lost 2 bases and J 0 bases, leaving 9 bases between the germline ends. The CDR3 loop is CASSFISDSYEQYF. The CDR3 coding sequence is TGCGCCAGCAGCTTTATTAGCGACTCCTACGAGCAGTACTTC.

The chain couples TRBV5-1 to TRBJ1-1, with 7 bases that match TRBD1. CDR1 is SGHRS, CDR2 YFSETQ, per germline. V was pared by 0 bases and J by 8 bases, with 10 bases of the junction left unmatched. This CDR3 spans 15 amino acids. The CDR3 nucleotides read TGCGCCAGCAGCTTGGCCGGGTCCGGACAGGCAGAAGCTTTCTTT. Protein: CASSLAGSGQAEAFF.

The rearrangement links TRBV25-1 to TRBJ1-2; 8 bases are shared with TRBD1. This CDR3 has 15 amino acids. Germline lookup yields CDR1 MGHDK and CDR2 SYGVNS. The junction had 8 bases not matched to a gene; V was cut back by 1 base and J by 7 bases. The CDR3 DNA follows: TGTGCCAGCAGTGAATCTAGGCAGGGGGCTGGTGGCTACACCTTC. This codes for CASSESRQGAGGYTF.

A few counts support this clone. The chain carries TRBV9 and TRBJ2-3; no definite D call. V dropped 0 bases and J dropped 4 bases, with 3 bases sitting between them. Per germline, CDR1 SGDLS and CDR2 YYNGEE. This CDR3 spans 12 amino acids. CDR3: CASSVASDTQYF. CDR3 DNA: TGTGCCAGCAGCGTAGCCTCAGATACGCAGTATTTT.

J is TRBJ1-2 and V is TRBV11-3; 7 nucleotides line up with TRBD1. Germline-derived CDR1 and CDR2 are SGHNT and YENEEA. CDR3 length equals 15 residues. With 1 base clipped from V and 3 bases from J, the junction kept 5 bases outside the gene matches. CDR3 DNA: TGTGCCAGCAGCTTAGGAGGACAGGTCGACTATGGCTACACCTTC. Translated, it gives CASSLGGQVDYGYTF.

The chain combines TRBV6-5 with TRBJ2-3, with D possibly being TRBD1 (5 bases). CDR1 is MNHEY and CDR2 is SVGAGI in the germline V gene. V was clipped by 5 bases and J by 2 bases, with 14 bases between them. This CDR3 region has 15 residues. DNA for the CDR3: TGTGCCAGCAGTCTTAGGGGCGAGAACACAGATACGCAGTATTTT. Translated, it gives CASSLRGENTDTQYF.

The chain recombines TRBV7-9 with TRBJ1-3; 8 nucleotides agree with TRBD1. The germline V gene has CDR1 SEHNR and CDR2 FQNEAQ (reference sequence). The CDR3 has 14 residues. With V trimmed by 5 bases and J by 12 bases, 12 bases remained unmatched. CDR3 loop: CASSPQGAGPSIYF. DNA for the CDR3: TGTGCCAGCAGCCCGCAGGGGGCAGGACCAAGCATATATTTT.

V gene TRBV7-6 combines with J gene TRBJ2-7; TRBD2 agrees at 8 bases. Trimming took 6 bases from V and 7 from J; bases not matched to a gene: 8. The germline V gene has CDR1 SGHVS and CDR2 FNYEAQ. This CDR3 has 13 residues. This chain's CDR3 is CASSGAGVGEQYF. CDR3 sequence (DNA): TGTGCCAGCAGTGGAGCGGGGGTCGGGGAGCAGTACTTC.

The chain couples TRBV9 to TRBJ2-2, with D tentatively TRBD2 (5 bases). The V and J ends lost 0 bases and 2 bases respectively, with 14 bases between them. This CDR3 has 17 residues. Looked up from germline, CDR1 is SGDLS and CDR2 is YYNGEE. The CDR3 nucleotides read TGTGCCAGCAGCGTAGCTACGGGAAGACCTAACACCGGGGAGCTGTTTTTT. Translated, it gives CASSVATGRPNTGELFF.

The sample holds one count of this clone. The chain has TRBV9 and TRBJ2-1; tentatively, D is TRBD1 (6 bases). This CDR3 comprises 15 residues. Germline CDR1 reads SGDLS; CDR2 reads YYNGEE. V was cut by 1 base and J by 8 bases, with 16 bases left in between. The CDR3 spells CASSVQGSGPHEQFF. The CDR3 bases are TGTGCCAGCAGCGTACAGGGGAGTGGCCCCCATGAGCAGTTCTTC.

This clone was counted only a few times. The genes are TRBV7-2 and TRBJ1-3; D gene uncertain. This CDR3 is 14 amino acids long. The V gene lost 4 bases and the J gene lost 4 bases, with 11 bases spanning the gap. Germline CDR1 is SGHTA and CDR2 is FQGNSA. The CDR3 DNA is TGTGCCAGCAGCTCAGGAGGGTGGGGAAACACCATATATTTT. This codes for CASSSGGWGNTIYF. The full variable domain, completed using reference TRBV7-2 and TRBJ1-3, is GAGVSQSPSNKVTEKGKDVELRCDPISGHTALYWYRQSLGQGLEFLIYFQGNSAPDKSGLPSDRFSAERTGGSVSTLTIQRTQQEDSAVYLCASSSGGWGNTIYFGEGSWLTVV.

This rearrangement joins TRBV30 to TRBJ2-1; D is possibly TRBD2 (6 bases). Germline CDR1 reads GTSNPN; CDR2 reads SVGIG (reference sequence). The V end was cut by 0 bases, the J end by 2 bases, with 11 bases between. This CDR3 region has 15 residues. The DNA of the CDR3 is TGTGCCTGGAGTGTACAGACTAGTCCCTACAATGAGCAGTTCTTC. Protein product: CAWSVQTSPYNEQFF.

J is TRBJ1-6 and V is TRBV28; TRBD1 might be the D (5 bases). V gave up 3 bases and J gave up 8 bases, with 14 bases separating them. The CDR3 sequence is 15 residues long. Germline V lookup: CDR1 MDHEN, CDR2 SYDVKM. CDR3 in amino acids: CASSFLGDLDSPLHF. DNA for the CDR3: TGTGCCAGCAGTTTTTTGGGGGACTTGGATTCACCCCTCCACTTT.

The rearrangement joins TRBV19 to TRBJ2-7, with a possible D match to TRBD2 (5 bases). The V gene lost 3 bases and the J gene lost 9 bases, with 15 bases spanning the gap. From germline, CDR1 is LNHDA and CDR2 SQIVND (reference sequence). The CDR3 runs 13 residues. The CDR3 spells CASSIGRGEAQYF. The CDR3 DNA is TGTGCCAGTAGTATTGGGAGAGGAGAGGCGCAGTACTTC.